These 15 T cell receptor beta chains originate from one sample sequenced in a study of control samples from healthy donors and cancer patients. Clones were read by immunoSEQ multiplex PCR, and TCRdb kept only the in-frame ones, dropping some. The sample records roughly 130,000 clones, about 93% being singletons. Sequenced input: PBMCs. The receptor source for this set is a man aged 50 or older with head and neck cancer.

The rearrangement joins TRBV5-1 to TRBJ1-1, with no clear D. The CDR3 is made up of 15 amino acids. Looked up from germline, CDR1 is SGHRS and CDR2 is YFSETQ. The ends were cut back, 2 bases at V and 1 base at J, with 12 bases in the middle. The CDR3 here is CASSFSLQPNTEAFF. In DNA, the CDR3 is TGCGCCAGCAGCTTCAGCTTACAGCCGAACACTGAAGCTTTCTTT.

This rearrangement joins TRBV14 to TRBJ2-7; D perhaps matches TRBD1 (6 bases). The CDR3 is 15 amino acids. V was clipped by 4 bases and J by 7 bases, with 20 bases between them. Per the germline V gene, CDR1 is SGHDN and CDR2 is FVKESK. CDR3 loop: CASSRKIVTGQEQYF. DNA of the CDR3: TGTGCCAGCAGCCGCAAGATCGTGACAGGTCAAGAGCAGTACTTC. Using reference TRBV14 and TRBJ2-7 for the parts outside the CDR3, the full variable domain is EAGVTQFPSHSVIEKGQTVTLRCDPISGHDNLYWYRRVMGKEIKFLLHFVKESKQDESGMPNNRFLAERTGGTYSTLKVQPAELEDSGVYFCASSRKIVTGQEQYFGPGTRLTVT.

This chain joins TRBV20-1 and TRBJ2-7, with 9 bases aligning to TRBD1. The CDR3 has 13 amino acids. Trimming removed 3 bases from V and 5 bases from J; junction bases left unmatched: 5. The germline V gene has CDR1 DFQATT and CDR2 SNEGSKA (reference sequence). Here the CDR3 DNA reads TGCAGTGCTAGTTTACAGGGGGCGGACGAGCAGTACTTC. Translating gives CSASLQGADEQYF.

The chain is built from TRBV28 and TRBJ1-6, with D possibly TRBD1 on 5 matching bases. The CDR3 has 16 amino acids. The V gene's germline CDR1 is MDHEN and CDR2 SYDVKM. Deletions cut 5 bases from V and 9 bases from J, with 20 bases between. The CDR3, as DNA: TGTGCCAGCAGTCCCCGGGGCTTCTCCGGAAGTTCACCCCTCCACTTT. This encodes CASSPRGFSGSSPLHF. Filled out from reference TRBV28 and TRBJ1-6, the complete variable domain reads DVKVTQSSRYLVKRTGEKVFLECVQDMDHENMFWYRQDPGLGLRLIYFSYDVKMKEKGDIPEGYSVSREKKERFSLILESASTNQTSMYLCASSPRGFSGSSPLHFGNGTRLTVT.

The chain links TRBV7-2 to TRBJ1-2; D is uncertain. The CDR3 covers 16 residues. The V and J ends lost 3 bases and 6 bases respectively, with 20 bases between them. Germline CDR1 reads SGHTA; CDR2 reads FQGNSA. The CDR3 is CASSFPVLTPLDGYTF. The CDR3 DNA sequence: TGTGCCAGCAGCTTTCCGGTCCTTACACCCCTCGATGGCTACACCTTC. The variable domain in full, completed from reference TRBV7-2 and TRBJ1-2, reads GAGVSQSPSNKVTEKGKDVELRCDPISGHTALYWYRQSLGQGLEFLIYFQGNSAPDKSGLPSDRFSAERTGGSVSTLTIQRTQQEDSAVYLCASSFPVLTPLDGYTFGSGTRLTVV.

This chain uses TRBV27 with TRBJ2-7; TRBD1 aligns across 9 bases. The V segment lost 5 bases and the J segment 4 bases; nucleotides outside the gene matches: 6. The germline V gene has CDR1 MNHEY and CDR2 SMNVEV (reference sequence). This CDR3 has 14 residues. CDR3 in DNA: TGTGCCAGCAGTACGGGACAGGGTTTGTACGAGCAGTACTTC. This translates into CASSTGQGLYEQYF.

This clone occurred once. J is TRBJ1-4 and V is TRBV30; D is undetermined. Germline V lookup: CDR1 GTSNPN, CDR2 SVGIG (reference sequence). The CDR3 is 13 residues long. V lost 5 bases and J lost 3, with 10 bases in between. CDR3 amino acids: CAWAPGANEKLFF. The CDR3 nucleotides read TGTGCCTGGGCACCTGGGGCTAATGAAAAACTGTTTTTT.

The chain carries TRBV7-8 and TRBJ2-7, with D perhaps matching TRBD2 (6 bases). The CDR3 is 14 amino acids. V was trimmed by 1 base and J by 5 bases, leaving 12 bases between them. CDR1 and CDR2 (germline): SGHVS, FQNEAQ. CDR3 sequence (DNA): TGTGCCAGCAGCTTAGAGGAGGGTTCGGACGAGCAGTACTTC. Amino acids: CASSLEEGSDEQYF. Filled out from reference TRBV7-8 and TRBJ2-7, the complete variable domain reads GAGVSQSPRYKVAKRGQDVALRCDPISGHVSLFWYQQALGQGPEFLTYFQNEAQLDKSGLPSDRFFAERPEGSVSTLKIQRTQQEDSAVYLCASSLEEGSDEQYFGPGTRLTVT.

The V call is TRBV19, the J call TRBJ2-6; possibly TRBD1 for D (6 bases). In germline, CDR1 is LNHDA, CDR2 SQIVND (reference sequence). This CDR3 spans 16 amino acids. Trimming removed 8 bases at V and 0 bases at J, with 14 bases between. CDR3 coding DNA: TGTGCCAGTCGTGACTACAGGGACTCTGGGGCCAACGTCCTGACTTTC. Its translation: CASRDYRDSGANVLTF.

This chain links TRBV30 with TRBJ2-2, with D possibly being TRBD1 (5 bases). V lost 2 bases to trimming and J lost 4 bases, with 14 bases between them. There are 15 residues in the CDR3. CDR1 and CDR2 from the germline V gene are GTSNPN and SVGIG (reference sequence). The CDR3 here is CAWSLVGRVTGELFF. The DNA for the CDR3 is TGTGCCTGGAGTCTCGTGGGCAGGGTCACCGGGGAGCTGTTTTTT.

CDR3 nucleotide sequence: TGCGCCAGCAGCGCCCAGGAGGTGGTTGAAGCTTTCTTT. This encodes CASSAQEVVEAFF. V usage is TRBV10-1 and J usage is TRBJ1-1; no definite D call. Germline CDR1 WNHNN, CDR2 SYGVQD (reference sequence). The CDR3 has 13 amino acids. V was clipped by 6 bases and J by 7 bases, with 15 bases between them.

DNA for the CDR3: TGCGCCAGCAATCCACGGGGACTAGCGGGTTCCTACGAGCAGTACTTC. It codes for CASNPRGLAGSYEQYF. The chain joins TRBV5-1 to TRBJ2-7, with 12 bases fitting TRBD2. The CDR3 covers 16 residues. Losses at the gene ends were 6 bases for V and 1 base for J; bases not matched to a gene: 8. Germline V gene sequence: CDR1 SGHRS, CDR2 YFSETQ.

The gene calls are TRBV21-1 and TRBJ1-5. TRBV21-1 is annotated as a pseudogene. CDR3 length equals 15 residues. The CDR3 sequence: CASSKETCSNQPQHF. The CDR3, as DNA: TGTGCCAGCAGCAAGGAAACATGCAGCAATCAGCCCCAGCATTTT.

J is TRBJ2-1 and V is TRBV10-3, with D unclear. From germline, CDR1 is ENHRY and CDR2 SYGVKD. The CDR3 is made up of 12 amino acids. Trimming took 2 bases from V and 15 from J, leaving 14 bases between them. In DNA form, the CDR3 reads TGTGCCATCAGTGAGGATCGCCAACCGCCGTTCTTC. This translates into CAISEDRQPPFF.

J is TRBJ1-2 and V is TRBV6-4; D unresolved. From germline, CDR1 is MRHNA and CDR2 SNTAGT. V lost 5 bases and J lost 11, with 21 bases in between. The CDR3 covers 14 residues. The CDR3 loop is CASSPLFDGGKYTF. The CDR3 DNA reads as TGTGCCAGCAGTCCCCTATTTGACGGCGGAAAGTACACCTTC.